This is a list of T cell receptor beta chains from one sample in a study of graft-versus-host responses after intestinal transplantation. Data came from immunoSEQ multiplex PCR; TCRdb stores just in-frame clones and leaves some out. This repertoire shows 13,000 or so clones, 70% to 75% found once; its top ten account for around 6.8%. This sample comprised ileum tissue, obtained 16 days after intestinal transplant. Receptor source: a human patient who received an intestinal transplant, so some T cells may come from the graft donor. Each CDR3 is given without its conserved first and last residue. The D gene is left open where the match is weak.

v_gene: TRBV7-6
d_gene: TRBD2
CDR3aa: ASSLARPGLAGNSYNEQF

v_gene: TRBV27
d_gene: -
CDR3aa: ASSPPTDTQY

v_gene: TRBV5-1
d_gene: TRBD1
CDR3aa: ASNPQGAFWRTDTQY

v_gene: TRBV6-5
d_gene: TRBD1
CDR3aa: ASSSGTANNYGYT

v_gene: TRBV10-3
d_gene: -
CDR3aa: AISEENRHQETQY

v_gene: TRBV25-1
d_gene: TRBD2
CDR3aa: ASSGGTSGGKETQY

v_gene: TRBV5-1
d_gene: -
CDR3aa: ASSLVPRDRRTQY

v_gene: TRBV4-1
d_gene: -
CDR3aa: ASGPGNEQF

v_gene: TRBV12-5
d_gene: TRBD2
CDR3aa: ASGPRWGGGANEQF

v_gene: TRBV30
d_gene: TRBD2
CDR3aa: AWKSPDSGSYNEQF

v_gene: TRBV2
d_gene: -
CDR3aa: ASSALASSGPHGELF

v_gene: TRBV11-3
d_gene: TRBD1
CDR3aa: ASSSRDSYEQY

v_gene: TRBV27
d_gene: -
CDR3aa: ASSLGGSYGYT

v_gene: TRBV7-6
d_gene: -
CDR3aa: ASSPRRLHFYNEQF

v_gene: TRBV5-5
d_gene: TRBD2
CDR3aa: ASFREDSYNEQF

v_gene: TRBV7-9
d_gene: TRBD1
CDR3aa: ASRRTGGREAF

v_gene: TRBV7-9
d_gene: -
CDR3aa: ASSLTTGGNQPQH

v_gene: TRBV30
d_gene: -
CDR3aa: AHQFAGAPGELF

v_gene: TRBV10-1
d_gene: TRBD2
CDR3aa: ASSESSLAGGVADTQY

v_gene: TRBV2
d_gene: TRBD1
CDR3aa: ASRVPQGYGEQY

v_gene: TRBV5-1
d_gene: TRBD2
CDR3aa: ASRTSGGAYEQY

v_gene: TRBV7-9
d_gene: -
CDR3aa: ASSLGGTIYEQY

v_gene: TRBV30
d_gene: -
CDR3aa: ASTRGGQETQY

v_gene: TRBV7-6
d_gene: TRBD1
CDR3aa: ASSRTGNTIY

v_gene: TRBV30
d_gene: TRBD1
CDR3aa: AWLSGQANEQY

v_gene: TRBV27
d_gene: -
CDR3aa: ASSLFYPPNYGYT

v_gene: TRBV4-1
d_gene: TRBD2
CDR3aa: ASSQVLRGGYNEQF

v_gene: TRBV5-6
d_gene: TRBD2
CDR3aa: ASSFTPTSGIYNEQF

v_gene: TRBV5-4
d_gene: TRBD1
CDR3aa: ASSQDGTGAGEQY

v_gene: TRBV6-6
d_gene: -
CDR3aa: ASSYSTAGEQY

v_gene: TRBV4-2
d_gene: -
CDR3aa: ASSQSSSRTVKNTEAF

v_gene: TRBV6-5
d_gene: TRBD2
CDR3aa: ASSYLPGLARHEQY